This entry lists 27 T cell receptor beta chains sequenced from one sample in a study of blood T cell repertoires in COVID-19. Clones were sequenced by immunoSEQ multiplex PCR, and TCRdb holds only the in-frame ones, with some missing. Here the sample spans roughly 220,000 clones, just under 85% being singletons. Material for sequencing was PBMCs or T cells enriched from blood (not recorded which). These receptors were collected from a woman aged 40 to 49 with acute COVID-19.

The V call is TRBV7-3, the J call TRBJ1-1; TRBD1 matches at 7 bases. This CDR3 has 13 amino acids. The V gene's germline CDR1 is SGHTA and CDR2 FQGTGA. With V trimmed by 4 bases and J by 5 bases, 4 bases remained unmatched. In nucleotides, the CDR3 is TGTGCCAGCAGCTCCTTACAGGGGACTGAAGCTTTCTTT. Translated, it gives CASSSLQGTEAFF.

This clone showed up just once. The rearrangement links TRBV3-1 (or the pseudogene TRBV3-2) to TRBJ1-3, with a weak D call TRBD1 (5 bases). The CDR3 totals 14 residues. Germline V gene data show CDR1 as LGHDT and CDR2 as YNNKEL (reference sequence). V was shortened by 2 bases and J by 4 bases, with 9 bases between the two germline ends. CDR3 bases: TGTGCCAGCAGCCAAACAGGAGGGGGAAACACCATATATTTT. Amino acid sequence: CASSQTGGGNTIYF.

The chain employs TRBV3-1 (or the pseudogene TRBV3-2) and TRBJ2-1, with 14 bases fitting TRBD2. Germline CDR1 and CDR2: LGHDT and YNNKEL (reference sequence). The V gene end was trimmed by 1 base and the J gene end by 9 bases; junction bases not matched to a gene: 5. The CDR3 has 16 residues. Written as DNA, the CDR3 is TGTGCCAGCAGCCAAGTTCGGACTAGCGGGAGGCGTGAGCAGTTCTTC. Residues: CASSQVRTSGRREQFF.

The V gene is TRBV7-6, the J gene TRBJ2-2; TRBD1 is a possible D gene (6 bases). The CDR3 has 16 residues. Germline V gene sequence: CDR1 SGHVS, CDR2 FNYEAQ. The V end lost 6 bases, the J end lost 5 bases, and 19 bases lay between the germline ends. CDR3 protein: CASSSTPIGQTGELFF. CDR3 in DNA: TGTGCCAGCAGTTCCACCCCGATTGGACAGACCGGGGAGCTGTTTTTT.

The chain carries TRBV21-1 and TRBJ1-6; TRBD1, the D gene given by the table, was not confirmed from the DNA. TRBV21-1 is a pseudogene. The CDR3 extends over 14 amino acids. The CDR3 sequence is CASSTQARNSPLHF. The CDR3, as DNA: TGTGCCAGCAGCACACAGGCTCGGAATTCACCCCTCCACTTT.

The chain has TRBV4-2 and TRBJ2-1; 8 nucleotides align to TRBD2. The germline V gene encodes CDR1 LGHNA and CDR2 YNFKEQ. The V segment lost 4 bases and the J segment 10 bases; nucleotides outside the gene matches: 9. The CDR3 length is 14 residues. The CDR3 loop is CASSPGGEGGEQFF. The CDR3, as DNA: TGTGCCAGCAGCCCGGGGGGGGAAGGCGGCGAGCAGTTCTTC.

There are a few counts of this clone. The J gene is TRBJ2-3, the V gene TRBV7-9; tentative D call: TRBD2 (7 bases). Germline V gene sequence: CDR1 SEHNR, CDR2 FQNEAQ (reference sequence). V was trimmed by 5 bases and J by 1 base, leaving 13 bases between them. The CDR3 sequence is 15 residues long. CDR3 bases: TGTGCCAGCAGCCAGCGGGACACGCGCACAGATACGCAGTATTTT. It translates to CASSQRDTRTDTQYF.

V usage is TRBV14 and J usage is TRBJ2-7, with D maybe TRBD1 (5 bases). V gave up 10 bases and J gave up 2 bases, with 12 bases separating them. The CDR3 spans 12 residues. The germline CDR1 and CDR2 sequences are SGHDN and FVKESK. In DNA, the CDR3 is TGTGCCAACCTGACAGTTCCCTACGAGCAGTACTTC. As protein: CANLTVPYEQYF.

The rearrangement uses TRBV6-5 and TRBJ1-2; 7 nucleotides match TRBD1. Germline CDR1 reads MNHEY; CDR2 reads SVGAGI. The CDR3 extends over 13 amino acids. Losses at the gene ends were 2 bases for V and 8 bases for J; bases not matched to a gene: 5. DNA for the CDR3: TGTGCCAGCAGTTACGAGGGGGCGGGAGGCTACACCTTC. Translating gives CASSYEGAGGYTF.

Of note for this clone: Distinct nucleotide sequences in the sample also encode this CDR3. The V and J genes are TRBV12-3 or TRBV12-4 and TRBJ1-5; 8 nucleotides align to TRBD1. J gave up 5 bases and V 6 bases, and 3 bases lay outside the gene matches. CDR3 size: 13 residues. The chain's CDR3 is CASRTGAHQPQHF. CDR3 coding DNA: TGTGCCAGCAGGACAGGGGCGCATCAGCCCCAGCATTTT.

The J gene is TRBJ2-6, the V gene TRBV18; D is possibly TRBD1 (5 bases). The germline V and J ends were trimmed by 2 bases and 2 bases, with 10 bases remaining between them. The germline V gene has CDR1 KGHSH and CDR2 LQKENI. The CDR3 length is 16 residues. The CDR3 loop is CASSPARATGANVLTF. The CDR3 DNA reads as TGTGCCAGCTCACCAGCCAGGGCTACTGGGGCCAACGTCCTGACTTTC. Full variable domain (remainder filled in from reference TRBV18 and TRBJ2-6): NAGVMQNPRHLVRRRGQEARLRCSPMKGHSHVYWYRQLPEEGLKFMVYLQKENIIDESGMPKERFSAEFPKEGPSILRIQQVVRGDSAAYFCASSPARATGANVLTFGAGSRLTVL.

This chain connects TRBV7-9 to TRBJ1-2; D is unclear. Germline assignment: CDR1 SEHNR and CDR2 FQNEAQ (reference sequence). Trimming cost V 4 bases and J 4 bases, with 13 bases left between them. The CDR3 has 14 residues. This CDR3 is CASSSQQRFYGYTF. As DNA, the CDR3 is TGTGCCAGCAGCTCGCAACAGAGATTCTATGGCTACACCTTC.

The chain recombines TRBV19 with TRBJ1-5; 8 bases map to TRBD1. Germline-derived CDR1 and CDR2 are LNHDA and SQIVND (reference sequence). V was clipped by 3 bases and J by 3 bases; unmatched bases: 13. The CDR3 extends over 18 amino acids. In DNA form, the CDR3 reads TGTGCCAGTAGTATTTGGACAGGGAACGGTAGGGCCAATCAGCCCCAGCATTTT. It encodes CASSIWTGNGRANQPQHF. Using reference TRBV19 and TRBJ1-5 for the parts outside the CDR3, the full variable domain is DGGITQSPKYLFRKEGQNVTLSCEQNLNHDAMYWYRQDPGQGLRLIYYSQIVNDFQKGDIAEGYSVSREKKESFPLTVTSAQKNPTAFYLCASSIWTGNGRANQPQHFGDGTRLSIL.

This clone was recorded many times. The CDR3 reads CASSLASGGSSARGYTF. CDR3 nucleotide sequence: TGTGCCAGCAGTTTGGCGTCAGGGGGCTCTTCCGCGCGGGGCTACACCTTC. The chain uses TRBV27 and TRBJ1-2, with TRBD1 matching over 8 bases. The CDR3 extends over 17 amino acids. After removal of 3 bases from V and 8 bases from J, the junction contained 17 bases not matched to a gene. Germline lookup yields CDR1 MNHEY and CDR2 SMNVEV (reference sequence).

This rearrangement joins TRBV29-1 to TRBJ1-1; D is uncertain. CDR1 is SQVTM, CDR2 ANQGSEA, per germline. Trimming shortened V by 1 base and J by 3 bases, and 18 bases separated the two germline ends. The CDR3 is made up of 16 amino acids. In nucleotides, the CDR3 is TGCAGCGTTGAAGTCAGGAATCGTCTTATCTACACTGAAGCTTTCTTT. Protein: CSVEVRNRLIYTEAFF.

The chain uses TRBV6-5 and TRBJ2-4, with 13 bases lining up with TRBD2. V dropped 6 bases and J dropped 11; count of bases not matched to a gene: 4. Germline V lookup: CDR1 MNHEY, CDR2 SVGAGI. The CDR3 sequence is 13 residues long. This chain's CDR3 is CASSGTSGNLQYF. The CDR3 region has the DNA TGTGCCAGCAGCGGGACTAGCGGGAACCTTCAGTACTTC.

V usage is TRBV3-1 (or the pseudogene TRBV3-2) and J usage is TRBJ1-1, with TRBD1 matching 9 bases. The CDR3 is 13 residues long. V dropped 6 bases and J dropped 3; count of bases not matched to a gene: 2. CDR1 is LGHDT and CDR2 is YNNKEL in the germline V gene (reference sequence). CDR3 sequence: CASSRTGDTEAFF. CDR3 coding DNA: TGTGCCAGCAGTAGGACAGGGGACACTGAAGCTTTCTTT.

The chain employs TRBV15 and TRBJ2-3, with D possibly matching TRBD2 (6 bases). The germline CDR1 and CDR2 sequences are LNHNV and YYDKDF (reference sequence). The V end was cut by 1 base, the J end by 6 bases, with 11 bases between. CDR3 length: 14 amino acids. The CDR3 sequence is CATSRAGVADTQYF. CDR3 sequence (DNA): TGTGCCACCAGCAGAGCGGGGGTGGCGGATACGCAGTATTTT.

V usage is TRBV10-2 and J usage is TRBJ1-5; D is unclear. The CDR3 spans 14 residues. Between the trimmed V and J ends, which lost 4 bases and 9 bases, there was a span of 16 bases. Germline V gene sequence: CDR1 WSHSY, CDR2 SAAADI. CDR3 protein: CASSGAFFRWPQHF. CDR3 coding DNA: TGCGCCAGCAGTGGGGCATTCTTCCGTTGGCCCCAGCATTTT.

The rearrangement links TRBV7-6 to TRBJ2-1; tentatively, D is TRBD1 (6 bases). Trimming removed 3 bases at V and 0 bases at J, with 9 bases between. In germline, CDR1 is SGHVS, CDR2 FNYEAQ. The CDR3 spans 15 residues. The DNA of the CDR3 is TGTGCCAGCAGCTTGGGACATAACTCCTACAATGAGCAGTTCTTC. Residues: CASSLGHNSYNEQFF.

This clone has only a few counts. J is TRBJ1-2 and V is TRBV6-5; D is unclear. The CDR3 runs to 14 residues. The germline V gene has CDR1 MNHEY and CDR2 SVGAGI. The V gene lost 8 bases and the J gene lost 4 bases, with 17 bases spanning the gap. The CDR3 reads CASSPAGTSYGYTF. The CDR3, as DNA: TGTGCCAGCTCCCCAGCGGGAACGAGCTATGGCTACACCTTC.

The gene calls are TRBV11-1 and TRBJ2-1; TRBD2 matches 13 bases. The CDR3 covers 16 residues. V was pared by 5 bases and J by 6 bases, with 7 bases of the junction left unmatched. Germline V gene data show CDR1 as SGHAT and CDR2 as FQDESV (reference sequence). In DNA, the CDR3 is TGTGCCAGCAGCAGCCGGGGGACTAGCGGGATCAATGAGCAGTTCTTC. As protein: CASSSRGTSGINEQFF.

This clone appeared a single time. The chain is built from TRBV11-3 and TRBJ2-1, with TRBD2 matching 9 bases. The germline V gene has CDR1 SGHNT and CDR2 YENEEA. The length of the CDR3 is 13 residues. After removal of 5 bases from V and 8 bases from J, the junction contained 4 bases not matched to a gene. CDR3: CASSPRGGDEQFF. The CDR3 nucleotides read TGTGCCAGCAGCCCGCGGGGGGGGGATGAGCAGTTCTTC.

The chain links TRBV5-1 to TRBJ2-5, with D perhaps TRBD1 (6 bases). V was cut by 4 bases and J by 2 bases, with 12 bases left in between. The CDR3 extends over 14 amino acids. CDR1 is SGHRS and CDR2 is YFSETQ in the germline V gene. The CDR3 reads CASSIGGTQETQYF. The CDR3 DNA follows: TGCGCCAGCAGCATAGGGGGTACTCAAGAGACCCAGTACTTC. Combining the CDR3 with reference TRBV5-1 and TRBJ2-5 gives the whole variable domain KAGVTQTPRYLIKTRGQQVTLSCSPISGHRSVSWYQQTPGQGLQFLFEYFSETQRNKGNFPGRFSGRQFSNSRSEMNVSTLELGDSALYLCASSIGGTQETQYFGPGTRLLVL.

This chain links TRBV11-1 with TRBJ2-4, with TRBD1 matching over 7 bases. This CDR3 is 13 amino acids long. The trim removed 1 base at V and 8 bases at J, leaving 2 bases unmatched. Germline V gene lookup returns CDR1 SGHAT and CDR2 FQDESV (reference sequence). The CDR3 nucleotides read TGTGCCAGCAGCTTAGGACAGGGAGACATTCAGTACTTC. This codes for CASSLGQGDIQYF.

This clone was detected only once. The chain couples TRBV10-3 to TRBJ1-1; 9 nucleotides align to TRBD1. After removal of 10 bases from V and 5 bases from J, the junction contained 11 bases not matched to a gene. The CDR3 has 14 amino acids. Germline assignment: CDR1 ENHRY and CDR2 SYGVKD. This CDR3 reads CATGTGTQGTEAFF. For the CDR3, the DNA is TGTGCCACCGGGACAGGGACTCAAGGGACTGAAGCTTTCTTT.

The genes are TRBV6-5 and TRBJ1-2; TRBD1 is a possible D gene (6 bases). The germline V and J ends were trimmed by 6 bases and 5 bases, with 13 bases remaining between them. The CDR3 length is 13 residues. Germline V CDR1 and CDR2: MNHEY, SVGAGI. The CDR3 DNA follows: TGTGCCAGCAGCCAAGGGGGATCGTATGGCTACACCTTC. Its protein product is CASSQGGSYGYTF.